These T cell receptor beta chains were read from a single sample in a study of molecular identifiers for immune sequencing clone quantification. TCRdb reanalysed the PCR reads using MiXCR and keeps one entry per CDR3 protein. Of 550,000 to 750,000 distinct CDR3 sequences in the sample, about 20% were seen once. Sequencing was done on a sample of naive CD8+ T cells from blood, with Jurkat cell RNA spiked in. These receptors originate from a human donor in good health. Some libraries in this study had Jurkat cell RNA spiked in. The CDR3 runs from the conserved cysteine through the conserved F or W. D genes are given only for firm matches. Where a row states a size, it is once, few, many or the class of an expanded clone; other rows omit it.

clone size: NA
V gene: TRBV30
J gene: TRBJ2-7
D gene: TRBD2
CDR3 DNA: TGTGCCTGGAGTCTTACTGCCGGGACTAGCGCATACTACGAGCAGCACTTC
CDR3 protein: CAWSLTAGTSAYYEQHF

clone size: NA
V gene: TRBV20-1
J gene: TRBJ1-6
D gene: NA
CDR3 DNA: TGCAGTGCTAGAGAAGGCCAGGGCATCGATTCACCCCTCCACTTT
CDR3 protein: CSAREGQGIDSPLHF

clone size: many
V gene: TRBV4-3
J gene: TRBJ2-7
D gene: NA
CDR3 DNA: TGCGCCAGCAGCCTCTCCAGGGTGGAATCCTACGAGCAGTACTTC
CDR3 protein: CASSLSRVESYEQYF

clone size: many
V gene: TRBV6-5
J gene: TRBJ2-2
D gene: NA
CDR3 DNA: TGTGCCAGCAGTTACAGCCAGACCGGGGAGCTGTTTTTT
CDR3 protein: CASSYSQTGELFF

clone size: NA
V gene: TRBV4-3
J gene: TRBJ1-6
D gene: NA
CDR3 DNA: TGCGCCAGCAGCCAAGATTGGCAGGGAGTTTTTTCACCCCTCCACTTT
CDR3 protein: CASSQDWQGVFSPLHF

clone size: few
V gene: TRBV7-9
J gene: TRBJ1-3
D gene: NA
CDR3 DNA: TGTGCCAGCAGCTTATTGAGCCTCTCTGGAAACACCATATATTTT
CDR3 protein: CASSLLSLSGNTIYF

clone size: many
V gene: TRBV28
J gene: TRBJ2-5
D gene: TRBD2
CDR3 DNA: TGTGCCAGCAGTTCCCCCTACCCCGAGCGGGGAAAGGGGAAGACCCAGTACTTC
CDR3 protein: CASSSPYPERGKGKTQYF

clone size: many
V gene: TRBV4-1
J gene: TRBJ2-3
D gene: NA
CDR3 DNA: TGCGCCAGCAGGACGGGGTCAGGGGCCCCCGCAGATACGCAGTATTTT
CDR3 protein: CASRTGSGAPADTQYF

clone size: once
V gene: TRBV5-1
J gene: TRBJ2-7
D gene: TRBD1
CDR3 DNA: TGCGCCGGCAGCTTGGGGACAGGGGGGTACGAGCAGTACTTC
CDR3 protein: CAGSLGTGGYEQYF

clone size: few
V gene: TRBV28
J gene: TRBJ2-1
D gene: NA
CDR3 DNA: TGTGCCAGCAGTGTCCTCGGAGCTACTAATGAGCAGTTCTTC
CDR3 protein: CASSVLGATNEQFF

clone size: NA
V gene: TRBV19
J gene: TRBJ2-5
D gene: NA
CDR3 DNA: TGTGCCAGTAGCTACACAGGGTTCCCGGAGACCCAGTACTTC
CDR3 protein: CASSYTGFPETQYF

clone size: many
V gene: TRBV11-2
J gene: TRBJ2-5
D gene: NA
CDR3 DNA: TGTGCCAGCAGCTTAGATACCGGCGGCCAAGAGACCCAGTACTTC
CDR3 protein: CASSLDTGGQETQYF

clone size: many
V gene: TRBV13
J gene: TRBJ2-3
D gene: NA
CDR3 DNA: TGTGCCAGCAGCTTAGGGTGGGGTCTAACAAGCACAGATACGCAGTATTTT
CDR3 protein: CASSLGWGLTSTDTQYF

clone size: NA
V gene: TRBV7-9
J gene: TRBJ2-7
D gene: NA
CDR3 DNA: TGTGCCGGCAGCTTAGTGGTGAACGAGCAGTACTTC
CDR3 protein: CAGSLVVNEQYF

clone size: NA
V gene: TRBV19
J gene: TRBJ1-1
D gene: TRBD1
CDR3 DNA: TGTGCCAGTAGTAGACAGGGGGTACCTTTCTTT
CDR3 protein: CASSRQGVPFF

clone size: many
V gene: TRBV20-1
J gene: TRBJ2-7
D gene: TRBD1
CDR3 DNA: TGCAGTGCTGCGCCCCGACAGGGTCTGACTACCTACGAGCAGTACTTC
CDR3 protein: CSAAPRQGLTTYEQYF

clone size: NA
V gene: TRBV24-1
J gene: TRBJ2-1
D gene: NA
CDR3 DNA: TGTGCCACCAGTGATTTATCCTCTTGGGAGCAGTTCTTC
CDR3 protein: CATSDLSSWEQFF

clone size: few
V gene: TRBV7-9
J gene: TRBJ1-5
D gene: NA
CDR3 DNA: TGTGCCAGCAGCAAGCAGGACGGTCCCCAGCATTTT
CDR3 protein: CASSKQDGPQHF

clone size: NA
V gene: TRBV19
J gene: TRBJ2-1
D gene: TRBD2
CDR3 DNA: TGTGCCGTCTCAGGACTAGCGGGGAAACCCTACAATGAGCAGTTCTTC
CDR3 protein: CAVSGLAGKPYNEQFF

clone size: NA
V gene: TRBV19
J gene: TRBJ2-7
D gene: TRBD1
CDR3 DNA: TGTGTCAGTAGTTCGGGGACAGGGGCCTACGAGCAGTACTTC
CDR3 protein: CVSSSGTGAYEQYF

clone size: NA
V gene: TRBV27
J gene: TRBJ2-1
D gene: NA
CDR3 DNA: TGTGCCAGCAGTTCACATTACGCCCAGTACAATGAGCAGTTCTTC
CDR3 protein: CASSSHYAQYNEQFF

clone size: few
V gene: TRBV27
J gene: TRBJ2-7
D gene: NA
CDR3 DNA: TGTGCCAGCAGTTTATCCGAGGGTCCTTACGAGCAGTACTTC
CDR3 protein: CASSLSEGPYEQYF

clone size: few
V gene: TRBV5-6
J gene: TRBJ2-5
D gene: NA
CDR3 DNA: TGTGCCAGCAGCTTGTTGACTGATGGGACCCAGTACTTC
CDR3 protein: CASSLLTDGTQYF

clone size: many
V gene: TRBV30
J gene: TRBJ1-1
D gene: NA
CDR3 DNA: TGTGCCTGGAACGGGGGGACTGAAGCTTTCTTT
CDR3 protein: CAWNGGTEAFF

clone size: few
V gene: TRBV27
J gene: TRBJ2-7
D gene: TRBD1
CDR3 DNA: TGTGCCAGCAGTTCCACAGGGGGGCCCTACGAGCAGTACTTC
CDR3 protein: CASSSTGGPYEQYF

clone size: many
V gene: TRBV5-5
J gene: TRBJ1-1
D gene: TRBD1
CDR3 DNA: TGTGCCAGCAGCGCTGGGCAGGGGGCAACTGAAGCTTTCTTT
CDR3 protein: CASSAGQGATEAFF

clone size: NA
V gene: TRBV4-3
J gene: TRBJ2-1
D gene: NA
CDR3 DNA: TGCGCCAGCAGCCAAGATAGCTACCGGGGGTACTACAATGAGCAGTTCTTC
CDR3 protein: CASSQDSYRGYYNEQFF

clone size: many
V gene: TRBV27
J gene: TRBJ1-1
D gene: NA
CDR3 DNA: TGTGCCAGCGGACCGACGGCTGAAGCTTTCTTT
CDR3 protein: CASGPTAEAFF

clone size: few
V gene: TRBV28
J gene: TRBJ1-4
D gene: NA
CDR3 DNA: TGTGCCAGCAGTTTATACGGGACGGGTAATGAAAAACTGTTTTTT
CDR3 protein: CASSLYGTGNEKLFF

clone size: many
V gene: TRBV27
J gene: TRBJ2-7
D gene: NA
CDR3 DNA: TGTGCCAGCAGTCTCAGCCGAGGGGATTACGAGCAGTACTTC
CDR3 protein: CASSLSRGDYEQYF

clone size: NA
V gene: TRBV27
J gene: TRBJ2-7
D gene: NA
CDR3 DNA: TGTGCCAGCGGTTACTACGAGCAGTACTTC
CDR3 protein: CASGYYEQYF

clone size: many
V gene: TRBV2
J gene: TRBJ2-4
D gene: NA
CDR3 DNA: TGTGCCAGCAGTGGTCGCCGGGGCATTCAGTACTTC
CDR3 protein: CASSGRRGIQYF

clone size: few
V gene: TRBV5-6
J gene: TRBJ2-7
D gene: NA
CDR3 DNA: TGTGCCAGCAGCGGACTGTTCTACGAGCAGTACTTC
CDR3 protein: CASSGLFYEQYF

clone size: NA
V gene: TRBV27
J gene: TRBJ2-5
D gene: NA
CDR3 DNA: TGTGCCAGCAGTTTATCTTACCGCTTGGACCAGTACTTC
CDR3 protein: CASSLSYRLDQYF

clone size: many
V gene: TRBV27
J gene: TRBJ2-7
D gene: TRBD1
CDR3 DNA: TGTGCCAGCAGTCCCTGGGACAGGCCCCACGAGCAGTACTTC
CDR3 protein: CASSPWDRPHEQYF

clone size: NA
V gene: TRBV27
J gene: TRBJ2-1
D gene: NA
CDR3 DNA: TGTGCCAGCAGTGGGGCGATATACAATGAGCAGTCCTTC
CDR3 protein: CASSGAIYNEQSF

clone size: many
V gene: TRBV4-3
J gene: TRBJ1-5
D gene: NA
CDR3 DNA: TGCGCCAGCAGCCCGAGTACCTATAGCAATCAGCCCCAGCATTTT
CDR3 protein: CASSPSTYSNQPQHF

clone size: many
V gene: TRBV6-5
J gene: TRBJ2-3
D gene: NA
CDR3 DNA: TGTGCCAGCAGCCACAGAGGGGATACGCAGTATTTT
CDR3 protein: CASSHRGDTQYF

clone size: NA
V gene: TRBV11-2
J gene: TRBJ2-1
D gene: NA
CDR3 DNA: TGTGCCAGCAGCTTAGTTGGTTTTGGGGATGAGCAGTTCTTC
CDR3 protein: CASSLVGFGDEQFF

clone size: many
V gene: TRBV7-9
J gene: TRBJ2-7
D gene: NA
CDR3 DNA: TGTGCCAGCAGCTTAGACCGGGACCATTTAGGCGAGCAGTACTTC
CDR3 protein: CASSLDRDHLGEQYF